The next 24 T cell receptor beta chains were all read from a single sample in a study of control samples from healthy donors and cancer patients (dated by TCRdb to about 2020). Preparation of the library involved the immunoSEQ multiplex PCR assay. The immuneACCESS repertoire file appears here via TCRdb, limited to in-frame rearrangements. These files lack a portion of the clones; in checked studies, under half of the deficit traces to unresolved V genes, and the cause of the others is not known. The sample table lists some 130,000 clones, 80% to 95% of them with a count of one. The ten largest account for approximately 10% of the sample. The specimen sequenced was blood. All receptors derive from a man aged 25-45 years in good health.

The CDR3 protein is CASRGGHLNTEAFF. The DNA for the CDR3 is TGTGCCAGCAGGGGGGGACACTTAAACACTGAAGCTTTCTTT. The rearrangement joins TRBV5-5 to TRBJ1-1, with D possibly matching TRBD1 (6 bases). Per germline, CDR1 SGHKS and CDR2 YYEKEE (reference sequence). The CDR3 has 14 amino acids. The V gene lost 5 bases and the J gene lost 2 bases, with 13 bases spanning the gap. Using reference TRBV5-5 and TRBJ1-1 for the parts outside the CDR3, the full variable domain is DAGVTQSPTHLIKTRGQQVTLRCSPISGHKSVSWYQQVLGQGPQFIFQYYEKEERGRGNFPDRFSARQFPNYSSELNVNALLLGDSALYLCASRGGHLNTEAFFGQGTRLTVV.

The chain carries TRBV4-2 and TRBJ2-1; 9 bases align to TRBD2. Germline CDR1 reads LGHNA; CDR2 reads YNFKEQ. The CDR3 has 17 residues. V gave up 0 bases and J gave up 5 bases; unmatched junction bases: 8. CDR3 sequence reads: CASSQDRASGIDNEQFF. For the CDR3, the DNA is TGTGCCAGCAGCCAAGATAGGGCTAGCGGGATCGACAATGAGCAGTTCTTC.

The chain uses TRBV28 and TRBJ1-4, with TRBD1 as a possible D gene (5 bases). V was clipped by 7 bases and J by 8 bases, with 14 bases between them. Germline V gene lookup returns CDR1 MDHEN and CDR2 SYDVKM. The CDR3 extends over 13 amino acids. The CDR3 sequence is CASIEQVGEKLFF. The CDR3 DNA sequence: TGTGCCAGCATTGAACAGGTTGGGGAAAAACTGTTTTTT. The whole variable domain, remainder taken from reference TRBV28 and TRBJ1-4, is DVKVTQSSRYLVKRTGEKVFLECVQDMDHENMFWYRQDPGLGLRLIYFSYDVKMKEKGDIPEGYSVSREKKERFSLILESASTNQTSMYLCASIEQVGEKLFFGSGTQLSVL.

The rearrangement uses TRBV11-3 and TRBJ2-7; D is ambiguous. The V end was cut by 1 base, the J end by 0 bases, with 7 bases between. CDR3 size: 14 residues. The germline V gene has CDR1 SGHNT and CDR2 YENEEA. CDR3 in DNA: TGTGCCAGCAGCTTAGGAGGCAACTCCTACGAGCAGTACTTC. The encoded protein is CASSLGGNSYEQYF. Complete variable domain (other parts from reference TRBV11-3 and TRBJ2-7): EAGVVQSPRYKIIEKKQPVAFWCNPISGHNTLYWYLQNLGQGPELLIRYENEEAVDDSQLPKDRFSAERLKGVDSTLKIQPAELGDSAVYLCASSLGGNSYEQYFGPGTRLTVT.

The V call is TRBV4-2, the J call TRBJ2-4, with TRBD2 matching over 12 bases. V trimming: 0 bases; J trimming: 5 bases; junction bases outside the gene matches: 2. From germline, CDR1 is LGHNA and CDR2 YNFKEQ. The CDR3 contains 16 residues. The CDR3 DNA is TGTGCCAGCAGCCAAGATTCTAGCGGGAGGGAAAACATTCAGTACTTC. Amino acid sequence: CASSQDSSGRENIQYF.

The CDR3: CASSQDTGLPYQETQYF. CDR3 nucleotides: TGCGCCAGCAGCCAAGATACGGGACTACCGTACCAAGAGACCCAGTACTTC. The rearrangement joins TRBV4-1 to TRBJ2-5; 7 bases fit TRBD2. After removal of 0 bases from V and 0 bases from J, the junction contained 7 bases not matched to a gene. The CDR3 consists of 17 residues. Germline-derived CDR1 and CDR2 are MGHRA and YSYEKL.

The CDR3 DNA follows: TGTGCCAGCAGTTTTAGGGTAGCGGGAGGTCAAGAGACCCAGTACTTC. Protein product: CASSFRVAGGQETQYF. The genes are TRBV27 and TRBJ2-5; 10 bases fit TRBD2. V trimming: 3 bases; J trimming: 2 bases; junction bases outside the gene matches: 6. This CDR3 spans 16 amino acids. Germline V CDR1 and CDR2: MNHEY, SMNVEV (reference sequence).

This rearrangement joins TRBV19 to TRBJ2-1, with D possibly matching TRBD1 (6 bases). Germline V gene lookup returns CDR1 LNHDA and CDR2 SQIVND (reference sequence). V lost 8 bases, J lost 3 bases, and 11 bases lay in between. The CDR3 is 13 residues long. The CDR3 loop is CASLDSLYNEQFF. The CDR3 DNA is TGTGCCAGTTTGGACAGCCTCTACAATGAGCAGTTCTTC.

This chain joins TRBV5-1 and TRBJ2-3; D remains ambiguous. V was cut by 2 bases and J by 0 bases, with 7 bases left in between. Germline CDR1 and CDR2: SGHRS and YFSETQ. The CDR3 loop spans 14 amino acids. The CDR3 loop reads CASSFGKSTDTQYF. The CDR3 DNA reads as TGCGCCAGCAGCTTCGGCAAGAGCACAGATACGCAGTATTTT.

This chain links TRBV29-1 with TRBJ2-6, with 8 bases aligning to TRBD1. CDR1 SQVTM and CDR2 ANQGSEA come from the germline V gene. The CDR3 sequence is 16 residues long. The J segment lost 4 bases and the V segment lost 1 base, leaving 6 bases of the junction unmatched. The CDR3 coding sequence is TGCAGCGTTGAAGGACAGGGGCAATCCGGGGCCAACGTCCTGACTTTC. It translates to CSVEGQGQSGANVLTF. The full variable domain, rest sourced from reference TRBV29-1 and TRBJ2-6, is SAVISQKPSRDICQRGTSLTIQCQVDSQVTMMFWYRQQPGQSLTLIATANQGSEATYESGFVIDKFPISRPNLTFSTLTVSNMSPEDSSIYLCSVEGQGQSGANVLTFGAGSRLTVL.

This chain links TRBV30 with TRBJ1-1, with D perhaps matching TRBD1 (5 bases). Trimming left V 0 bases short and J 9 bases short, with 17 bases between. Per the germline V gene, CDR1 is GTSNPN and CDR2 is SVGIG (reference sequence). The CDR3 runs 14 residues. In DNA form, the CDR3 reads TGTGCCTGGAGTGTTGGACACGGTGGGATGAAAGCTTTCTTT. This translates into CAWSVGHGGMKAFF.

The rearrangement links TRBV2 to TRBJ1-1; TRBD1 is a possible D gene (5 bases). This CDR3 comprises 12 residues. Germline V gene lookup returns CDR1 SNHLY and CDR2 FYNNEI. V lost 8 bases and J 6 bases, leaving 13 bases between the germline ends. This CDR3 reads CASGRAVAEAFF. For the CDR3, the DNA is TGTGCCAGCGGCAGGGCGGTAGCTGAAGCTTTCTTT.

V is TRBV10-3 and J is TRBJ2-7, with 7 bases fitting TRBD1. V dropped 3 bases and J dropped 7; count of bases not matched to a gene: 9. CDR3 length equals 14 residues. The germline V gene has CDR1 ENHRY and CDR2 SYGVKD. The CDR3 DNA follows: TGTGCCATCAGTGACAGCGACAGGGCAGGAGAGCAGTACTTC. Translated: CAISDSDRAGEQYF.

V is TRBV5-4 and J is TRBJ2-5; tentatively, D is TRBD1 or TRBD2 (5 bases each). V was trimmed by 4 bases and J by 4 bases, leaving 20 bases between them. The length of the CDR3 is 16 residues. From germline, CDR1 is SGHNT and CDR2 YYREEE (reference sequence). Here the CDR3 reads CASSPPRGYGAETQYF. CDR3 nucleotides: TGTGCCAGCAGCCCCCCCCGGGGCTATGGGGCAGAGACCCAGTACTTC.

This chain uses TRBV11-2 with TRBJ2-7, with D perhaps matching TRBD2 (7 bases). Germline CDR1 reads SGHAT; CDR2 reads FQNNGV. The CDR3 sequence is 16 residues long. V lost 2 bases and J lost 5, with 19 bases in between. The CDR3 DNA follows: TGTGCCAGCAGCTTAATGAGGGGGGGCCGAGGCCACGAGCAGTACTTC. Encoded protein: CASSLMRGGRGHEQYF.

V gene TRBV2 combines with J gene TRBJ1-1, with D uncertain. Germline values: CDR1 SNHLY, CDR2 FYNNEI. The CDR3 is 12 residues long. Trimming removed 5 bases from V and 7 bases from J, with 11 bases in between. DNA of the CDR3: TGTGCCAGCAGTTACCTGGGAGGTGAAGCTTTCTTT. It translates to CASSYLGGEAFF.

V and J are TRBV15 and TRBJ2-5; 7 bases are shared with TRBD2. The CDR3 spans 18 residues. Germline trimming cut 1 base from V and 2 bases from J; bases unmatched to any gene: 13. Germline CDR1 is LNHNV and CDR2 is YYDKDF (reference sequence). CDR3 region: CATSRGAGREVLQETQYF. The CDR3, as DNA: TGTGCCACCAGCAGAGGGGCAGGGAGGGAGGTATTACAAGAGACCCAGTACTTC.

CDR3 nucleotide sequence: TGTGCCAGCAGTGCACGGACAGGGGACTATGGCTACACCTTC. Translating it yields CASSARTGDYGYTF. V gene TRBV2 combines with J gene TRBJ1-2; 9 bases map to TRBD1. V was pared by 4 bases and J by 3 bases, with 3 bases of the junction left unmatched. Per germline, CDR1 SNHLY and CDR2 FYNNEI. The CDR3 spans 14 residues.

This sequence joins TRBV28 and TRBJ2-7; 7 bases are a match to TRBD2. The CDR3 length is 17 residues. Germline assignment: CDR1 MDHEN and CDR2 SYDVKM. V lost 3 bases to trimming and J lost 0 bases; unmatched junction nucleotides: 11. The CDR3 bases are TGTGCCAGCAGTTTTCTCCTCCGCGGGGGACGCTCCTACGAGCAGTACTTC. Its translation is CASSFLLRGGRSYEQYF.

The CDR3 region is CATQPGGAGGYTF. As DNA, the CDR3 is TGTGCCACTCAGCCAGGGGGCGCGGGCGGCTACACCTTC. V is TRBV10-3 and J is TRBJ1-2; 8 bases are shared with TRBD1. Unmatched junction bases numbered 12, after V lost 10 bases and J lost 8 bases. The germline gives CDR1 ENHRY, CDR2 SYGVKD. The CDR3 consists of 13 residues.

V is TRBV15 and J is TRBJ1-1, with D possibly being TRBD1 (5 bases). The germline V gene has CDR1 LNHNV and CDR2 YYDKDF (reference sequence). V lost 0 bases to trimming and J lost 6 bases, with 14 bases between them. The CDR3 loop spans 15 amino acids. CDR3 loop: CATSRDRGGAAEAFF. In DNA form, the CDR3 reads TGTGCCACCAGCAGAGACCGTGGCGGGGCGGCTGAAGCTTTCTTT. The full variable domain, in which reference TRBV15 and TRBJ1-1 provide the parts outside the CDR3, is DAMVIQNPRYQVTQFGKPVTLSCSQTLNHNVMYWYQQKSSQAPKLLFHYYDKDFNNEADTPDNFQSRRPNTSFCFLDIRSPGLGDTAMYLCATSRDRGGAAEAFFGQGTRLTVV.

As for this clone: The junction and the germline gene differ at one end; a read error may be behind it. V and J are TRBV6-5 and TRBJ1-2, with 7 nucleotides matching TRBD1. The CDR3 spans 12 residues. CDR1 is MNHEY, CDR2 SVGAGI, per germline. Here the CDR3 DNA reads TGTGCCAGCAGTTATAGGGGGCCACCCATTGTCTTC. Translating it yields CASSYRGPPIVF.

This clone was detected once. This CDR3 is CASSLSGGTEAFF. In nucleotides, the CDR3 is TGTGCCAGCAGTTTATCAGGGGGAACTGAAGCTTTCTTT. V and J are TRBV27 and TRBJ1-1, with D possibly TRBD1 on 6 matching bases. This CDR3 has 13 amino acids. V was trimmed by 0 bases and J by 5 bases, leaving 7 bases between them. Germline V lookup: CDR1 MNHEY, CDR2 SMNVEV (reference sequence).

This clone was seen once. This chain joins TRBV19 and TRBJ2-2, with 10 bases fitting TRBD1. The junction had 10 bases not matched to a gene; V was cut back by 6 bases and J by 6 bases. There are 16 residues in the CDR3. Germline CDR1 LNHDA, CDR2 SQIVND (reference sequence). DNA for the CDR3: TGTGCCAGTAGGGCTTGGGACAGGGGCGCGTCCGGGGAGCTGTTTTTT. Its protein product is CASRAWDRGASGELFF.